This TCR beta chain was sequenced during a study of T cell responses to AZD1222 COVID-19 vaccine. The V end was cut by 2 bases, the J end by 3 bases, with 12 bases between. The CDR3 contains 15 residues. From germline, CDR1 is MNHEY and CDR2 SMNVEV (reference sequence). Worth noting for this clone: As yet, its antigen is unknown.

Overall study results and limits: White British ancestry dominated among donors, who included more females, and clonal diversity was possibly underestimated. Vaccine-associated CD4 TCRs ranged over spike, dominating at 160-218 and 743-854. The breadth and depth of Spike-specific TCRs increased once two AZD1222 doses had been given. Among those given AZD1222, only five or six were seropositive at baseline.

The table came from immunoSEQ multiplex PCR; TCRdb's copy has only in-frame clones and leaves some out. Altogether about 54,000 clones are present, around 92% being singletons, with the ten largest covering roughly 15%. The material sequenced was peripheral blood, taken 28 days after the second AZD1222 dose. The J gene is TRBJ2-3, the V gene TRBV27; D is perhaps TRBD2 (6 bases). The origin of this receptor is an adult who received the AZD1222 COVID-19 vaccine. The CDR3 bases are TGTGCCAGCAGTTTACAGGGTGGGAGGACAGATACGCAGTATTTT. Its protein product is CASSLQGGRTDTQYF.